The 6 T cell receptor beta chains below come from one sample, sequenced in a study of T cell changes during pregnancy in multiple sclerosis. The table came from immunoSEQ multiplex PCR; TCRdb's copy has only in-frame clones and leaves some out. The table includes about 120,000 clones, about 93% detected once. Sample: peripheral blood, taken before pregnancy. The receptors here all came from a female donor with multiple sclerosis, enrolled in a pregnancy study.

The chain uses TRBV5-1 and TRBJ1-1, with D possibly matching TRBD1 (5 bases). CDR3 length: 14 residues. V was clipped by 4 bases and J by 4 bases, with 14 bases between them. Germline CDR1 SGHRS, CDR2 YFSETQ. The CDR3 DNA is TGCGCCAGCAGCCGGGGGGACGGGCTCACTGAAGCTTTCTTT. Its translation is CASSRGDGLTEAFF.

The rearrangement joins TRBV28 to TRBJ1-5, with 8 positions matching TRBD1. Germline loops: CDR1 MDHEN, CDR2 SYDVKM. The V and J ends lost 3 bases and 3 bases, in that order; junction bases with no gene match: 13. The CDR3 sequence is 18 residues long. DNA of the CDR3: TGTGCCAGCAGTTTTCGTCCATACGGACAGGGCATCAATCAGCCCCAGCATTTT. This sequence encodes CASSFRPYGQGINQPQHF.

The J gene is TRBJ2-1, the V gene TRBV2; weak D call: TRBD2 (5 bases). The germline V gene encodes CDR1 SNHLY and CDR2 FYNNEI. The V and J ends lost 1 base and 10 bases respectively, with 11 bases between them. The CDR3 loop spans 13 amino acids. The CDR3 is CASSEETRREQFF. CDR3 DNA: TGTGCCAGCAGTGAAGAAACTAGACGAGAGCAGTTCTTC.

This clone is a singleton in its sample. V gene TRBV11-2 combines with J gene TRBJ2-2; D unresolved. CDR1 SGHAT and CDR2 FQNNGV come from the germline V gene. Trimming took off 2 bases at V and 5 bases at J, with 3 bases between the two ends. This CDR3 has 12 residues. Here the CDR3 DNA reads TGTGCCAGCAGCTTACAAACCGGGGAGCTGTTTTTT. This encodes CASSLQTGELFF.

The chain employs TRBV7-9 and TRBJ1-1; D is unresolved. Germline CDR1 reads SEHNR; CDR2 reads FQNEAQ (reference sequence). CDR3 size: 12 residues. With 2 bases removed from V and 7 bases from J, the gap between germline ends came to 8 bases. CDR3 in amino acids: CASSLSGGEAFF. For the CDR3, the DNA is TGTGCCAGCAGCTTAAGCGGCGGTGAAGCTTTCTTT.

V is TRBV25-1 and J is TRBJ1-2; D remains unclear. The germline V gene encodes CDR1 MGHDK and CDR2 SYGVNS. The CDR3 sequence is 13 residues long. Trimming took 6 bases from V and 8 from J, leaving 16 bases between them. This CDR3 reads CASRPDGAQGYTF. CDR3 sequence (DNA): TGTGCCAGCAGGCCCGACGGAGCTCAGGGCTACACCTTC.